This note documents a single T cell receptor beta chain sequence. Exclusion followed for patients with uncontrolled infection, other autoimmune disease, pregnancy or lactation. Clinical symptoms, serum thyroxine, TRAb, thyroid ultrasound and orbital computed tomography informed diagnoses. These data come from a study of T cells in Graves' hyperthyroidism and ophthalmopathy. It was RNA transcripts that yielded the amplified TCR beta CDR3 regions. In the first-round RT-PCR of the TCR CDR3, the HTBI primer set was used. TCRdb re-called the multiplex PCR reads with MiXCR, one entry per CDR3 protein. The table has about 350,000 distinct CDR3 sequences, approximately 20% seen once; the top ten hold around 3.6%. V lost 3 bases to trimming and J lost 0 bases, with 5 bases between them. The CDR3 has 13 amino acids.

This rearrangement joins TRBV12-3 or TRBV12-4 to TRBJ1-2; D gene uncertain. The material sequenced was blood. The TCR comes from a woman younger than 30 with Graves' hyperthyroidism. For the CDR3, the DNA is TGTGCCAGCAGTTTGATGGCTAACTATGGCTACACCTTC. It specifies CASSLMANYGYTF.